This T cell receptor (beta chain) was profiled in a study of cytomegalovirus exposure and HLA in healthy donors. Study outcomes and limitations: Researchers reported in a later analysis that common viral pathogens appeared linked to several top clusters. For most TCR beta V segments, an earlier analysis put the productive rate at about 90% or about 30% of the time. Cytomegalovirus-associated status was assigned to more than 150 TCR beta chains.

Worth noting for this clone: Its antigen is unidentified.

The donors (healthy individuals) were bone marrow donors. Both 60 Vbeta primers and 13 Jbeta primers went into the PCR. Profiling relied on immunoSEQ multiplex PCR, and the TCRdb table lists in-frame clones only, not all of them. Of under 200,000 clones in the sample, 86% were seen once. This receptor was identified in a woman under 30 in good health and CMV-seronegative. The sample taken for sequencing was PBMCs.

In DNA form, the CDR3 reads TGTGCCTGGAGTTATCCCGTCTCTAGGCCCGGAAACACCATATATTTT. Translated: CAWSYPVSRPGNTIYF. This chain connects TRBV30 to TRBJ1-3; D is unresolved. Per germline, CDR1 GTSNPN and CDR2 SVGIG (reference sequence). Trimming removed 2 bases at V and 4 bases at J, with 18 bases between. The CDR3 is 16 amino acids.